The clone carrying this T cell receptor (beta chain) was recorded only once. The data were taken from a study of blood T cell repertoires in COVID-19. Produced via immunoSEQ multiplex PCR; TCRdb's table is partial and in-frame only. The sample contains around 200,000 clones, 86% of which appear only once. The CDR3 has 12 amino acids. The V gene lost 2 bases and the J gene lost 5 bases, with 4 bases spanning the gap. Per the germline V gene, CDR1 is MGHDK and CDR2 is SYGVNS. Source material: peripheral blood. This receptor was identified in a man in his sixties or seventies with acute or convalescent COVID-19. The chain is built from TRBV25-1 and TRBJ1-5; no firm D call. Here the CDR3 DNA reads TGTGCCAGCAGTGAAACTGATCAGCCCCAGCATTTT. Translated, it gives CASSETDQPQHF.